Listed below are T cell receptor beta chains from one sample, sequenced in a study of blood T cell repertoires in COVID-19. Method: immunoSEQ multiplex PCR; TCRdb's copy keeps in-frame clones and lacks some. The sample lists about 160,000 clones, 75% to 85% occurring once. Sequencing was performed on PBMCs or T cells enriched from blood (not recorded which). These TCRs come from a woman aged 60-70 years who had recovered from COVID-19. Each CDR3 is given with its conserved first and last residue. The order of the fields is V gene, D gene, clone size, J gene, CDR3 protein, CDR3 DNA. The D gene is left open where the match is weak. Size is stated for part of the rows, as once, few or many counts, or as a class when the clone is expanded.

TRBV4-1	TRBD2	few	TRBJ2-2	CASRSGGAVVGELFF	TGCGCCAGCAGGAGCGGGGGGGCCGTGGTCGGGGAGCTGTTTTTT
TRBV5-8	NA	NA	TRBJ1-2	CASSYWSGDYGYTF	TGTGCCAGCAGCTACTGGTCCGGGGACTATGGCTACACCTTC
TRBV5-1	TRBD2	NA	TRBJ2-6	CASSLSGGSGANVLTF	TGCGCCAGCAGCCTCTCGGGGGGCTCTGGGGCCAACGTCCTGACTTTC
TRBV11-2	NA	NA	TRBJ1-5	CASSLDLEGQPQHF	TGTGCCAGCAGCTTAGATCTTGAGGGTCAGCCCCAGCATTTT
TRBV7-2	TRBD1	many	TRBJ2-7	CASSFDRAVSEQYF	TGTGCCAGCAGCTTCGACAGGGCGGTGAGCGAGCAGTACTTC
TRBV21-1	NA	NA	TRBJ2-3	CASSKGASTDTQYF	TGTGCCAGCAGCAAGGGAGCAAGCACAGATACGCAGTATTTT
TRBV24-1	TRBD1	NA	TRBJ2-1	CATAATGFNEQFF	TGTGCCACCGCCGCGACAGGGTTCAATGAGCAGTTCTTC
TRBV27	TRBD2	NA	TRBJ2-7	CASSPLGRGFSYEQYF	TGTGCCAGCAGTCCCCTGGGGAGGGGATTCTCCTACGAGCAGTACTTC
TRBV5-8	TRBD2	NA	TRBJ2-1	CASTFPGLGVKQFF	TGTGCCAGCACCTTCCCGGGACTAGGGGTAAAGCAGTTCTTC
TRBV7-2	TRBD1	NA	TRBJ1-4	CASSLLGTDEKLFF	TGTGCCAGCAGCTTACTTGGGACAGATGAAAAACTGTTTTTT
TRBV5-1	TRBD1	NA	TRBJ1-1	CASSKQGAHTEAFF	TGCGCCAGCAGCAAACAGGGGGCGCACACTGAAGCTTTCTTT
TRBV3-1/TRBV3-2	TRBD1	once	TRBJ1-2	CASSLIYGQGNYGYTF	TGTGCCAGCAGCCTGATATACGGACAGGGAAACTATGGCTACACCTTC
TRBV5-1	NA	NA	TRBJ2-3	CASSLTPEGTDTQYF	TGCGCCAGCAGCTTGACCCCGGAGGGGACAGATACGCAGTATTTT
TRBV5-4	TRBD1	NA	TRBJ2-7	CASSSYRDSGEQYF	TGTGCCAGCAGCTCCTACCGGGACAGCGGCGAGCAGTACTTC
TRBV7-8	NA	NA	TRBJ2-1	CASSRWDAGKVYNEQFF	TGTGCCAGCAGCCGGTGGGATGCAGGGAAAGTTTACAATGAGCAGTTCTTC
TRBV7-2	TRBD2	once	TRBJ2-3	CASSYLAGTDTQYF	TGTGCCAGCAGCTACCTAGCGGGGACAGATACGCAGTATTTT
TRBV12-3/TRBV12-4	TRBD1	NA	TRBJ2-2	CASSQGAGELFF	TGTGCCAGCAGCCAGGGGGCCGGGGAGCTGTTTTTT
TRBV29-1	TRBD2	once	TRBJ2-5	CSVEDQSGGLQETQYF	TGCAGCGTTGAAGATCAGAGCGGGGGCCTTCAAGAGACCCAGTACTTC
TRBV6-1	NA	NA	TRBJ2-7	CASSDNRVSYEQYF	TGTGCCAGCAGTGATAACAGAGTCTCCTACGAGCAGTACTTC
TRBV19	NA	NA	TRBJ2-1	CASSTRQNEQFF	TGTGCCAGTAGTACAAGACAAAATGAGCAGTTCTTC
TRBV9	TRBD2	NA	TRBJ2-5	CANKAREGIETQYF	TGTGCCAACAAAGCCAGGGAGGGCATAGAGACCCAGTACTTC
TRBV5-1	NA	NA	TRBJ1-2	CASSEGGGLDYGYTF	TGCGCCAGCTCAGAGGGCGGGGGCCTGGACTATGGCTACACCTTC
TRBV6-2/TRBV6-3	NA	NA	TRBJ1-2	CASSLMNSYGYTF	TGTGCCAGCAGCCTGATGAACAGCTATGGCTACACCTTC